This T cell receptor beta chain was sequenced in a study of T cells in Graves' hyperthyroidism and ophthalmopathy. This clonotype has only a few counts. Antigen: not known. Trimming removed 5 bases from V and 5 bases from J, with 27 bases in between. Looked up from germline, CDR1 is DFQATT and CDR2 is SNEGSKA (reference sequence). This CDR3 is 17 amino acids long. The study, taken as a whole, reports: Using 13 V-J features, a model discriminated ophthalmopathy from stable hyperthyroidism.

It was RNA transcripts that yielded the amplified TCR beta CDR3 regions. With the HTBI primer set, the TCR CDR3 went through a first round of RT-PCR. TCRdb itself ran the multiplex PCR reads through MiXCR, one entry per CDR3 protein. The sample includes around 800,000 distinct CDR3 sequences, 38% of them seen just once. This clonotype originated in a man younger than 35 with Graves' hyperthyroidism. The V and J genes are TRBV20-1 and TRBJ1-1; no reliable D call. Input material: blood. Written as DNA, the CDR3 is TGCAGTGCTGATGAAAAGGAGCAGTTCCAACGAGAGACTGAAGCTTTCTTT. Protein product: CSADEKEQFQRETEAFF.